This paragraph covers one TCR beta chain sequence. Its antigen remains unknown. The source of the sample is a study of T cell responses to AZD1222 COVID-19 vaccine. Study-level findings and limits: The sample set comprised mostly white British donors with more females, and clonal diversity was possibly underestimated.

Sequencing was performed with immunoSEQ multiplex PCR; in TCRdb, only in-frame clones are kept and a portion is missing. This sample has about 180,000 clones, with 80% to 90% found just once. The sequence was obtained from an adult in good health. The input for sequencing was peripheral blood, taken on day 0 of AZD1222 vaccination.

The CDR3 spells CASSDREGWAQYF. In nucleotides, the CDR3 is TGTGCCAGCAGTGATAGGGAAGGTTGGGCCCAGTACTTC. The J gene is TRBJ2-5, the V gene TRBV12-3 or TRBV12-4; D gene uncertain. The CDR3 runs 13 residues. Trimming cost V 5 bases and J 9 bases, with 16 bases left between them.